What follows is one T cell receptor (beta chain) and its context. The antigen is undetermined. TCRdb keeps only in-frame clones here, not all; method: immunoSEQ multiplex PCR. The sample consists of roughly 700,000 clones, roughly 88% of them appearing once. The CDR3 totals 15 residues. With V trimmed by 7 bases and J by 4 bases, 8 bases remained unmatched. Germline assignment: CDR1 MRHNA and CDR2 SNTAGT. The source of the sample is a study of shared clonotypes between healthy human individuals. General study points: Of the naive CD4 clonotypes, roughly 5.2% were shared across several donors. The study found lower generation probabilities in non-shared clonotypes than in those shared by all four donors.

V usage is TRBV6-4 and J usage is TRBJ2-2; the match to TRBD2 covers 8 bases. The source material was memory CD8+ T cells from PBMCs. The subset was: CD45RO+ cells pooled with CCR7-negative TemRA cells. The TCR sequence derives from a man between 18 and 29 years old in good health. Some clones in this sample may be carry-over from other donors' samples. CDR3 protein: CASTPRGGSTGELFF. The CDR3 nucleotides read TGTGCCAGCACCCCTCGGGGGGGTTCCACCGGGGAGCTGTTTTTT.